This entry lists 25 T cell receptor beta chains sequenced from one sample in a study of tumor-infiltrating lymphocytes in primary liver carcinoma. Co-extracted RNA and DNA came from 20-30 mg of unsorted bulk tissue. Constant-region priming of 500 to 550 ng total RNA yielded TCR beta cDNA. Three nested multiplex PCR rounds of slightly modified ARM-PCR generated TCR beta libraries. Rounds one and two of PCR, each of 9 to 11 cycles, were primed with TRBV1-TRBV30 forward primers and a C-beta reverse primer. TCRdb re-called the multiplex PCR reads through MiXCR, storing one row per CDR3 protein. The table lists approximately 110,000 distinct CDR3 sequences, 60% to 75% of them singletons, with 7.5% to 9% in the top ten. Material: liver tumor tissue from sampling region 3. Regarding subset: tumor region T3, left-lateral pole. The receptors derive from a woman aged 60 to 75 with primary liver carcinoma and hepatitis B virus infection.

V usage is TRBV29-1 and J usage is TRBJ2-1, with 10 bases that match TRBD2. From germline, CDR1 is SQVTM and CDR2 ANQGSEA. J lost 7 bases, V lost 6 bases, and 15 bases had no gene match. This CDR3 is built from 16 residues. CDR3 protein: CSVPNSGRTVYNEQFF. The CDR3 DNA is TGCAGCGTACCGAATAGCGGGAGGACCGTCTATAATGAGCAGTTCTTC.

Comments on this clonotype: It is likely a read error, because the conserved phenylalanine at the end of the CDR3 is missing. The DNA for the CDR3 is TGTGCCAGCAGTCGTACTAGAGGGAGCTTGTATGAGCAGTTCTTA. Protein: CASSRTRGSLYEQFL. The V gene is TRBV11-2, the J gene TRBJ2-1; possibly TRBD2 for D (5 bases). Per the germline V gene, CDR1 is SGHAT and CDR2 is FQNNGV. Trimming pared 6 bases from V and 8 bases from J, leaving 20 bases between. The CDR3 extends over 15 amino acids.

V usage is TRBV11-2 and J usage is TRBJ2-3; 7 bases agree with TRBD1. This CDR3 has 14 residues. The germline V gene encodes CDR1 SGHAT and CDR2 FQNNGV. V lost 5 bases and J lost 15; bases outside the gene matches: 17. The CDR3 DNA is TGTGCCAGCAGCCATGAATTGGGGACAGATGCACATTATTTT. This translates into CASSHELGTDAHYF.

With respect to this clonotype: A junction boundary mismatches the germline segment, possibly from a read error. This rearrangement joins TRBV11-2 to TRBJ2-7; D gene ambiguous. The CDR3 runs 15 residues. Looked up from germline, CDR1 is SGHAT and CDR2 is FQNNGV. The CDR3 nucleotides read TGTGTCAGCAGCTTACTGCTATCACCCTCCTATGAGCAGTACTTC. Its protein product is CVSSLLLSPSYEQYF.

This clonotype was picked up many times. V is TRBV29-1 and J is TRBJ2-3; D gene uncertain. Germline loops: CDR1 SQVTM, CDR2 ANQGSEA. This CDR3 has 13 amino acids. Trimming took 5 bases from V and 1 from J, leaving 10 bases between them. The CDR3 coding sequence is TGCAGCGTTCGCCTTGGGGGCACAGATACGCAGTATTTT. Translating gives CSVRLGGTDTQYF.

Remarks on this clonotype: Sequence at one end of the junction differs from germline and may be a read error. The chain has TRBV5-1 and TRBJ1-1, with D unresolved. Germline values: CDR1 SGHRS, CDR2 YFSETQ. There are 14 residues in the CDR3. The chain's CDR3 is CANNFDNRNAEAFF. CDR3 coding DNA: TGCGCCAACAACTTTGACAACCGGAACGCTGAAGCTTTCTTT.

A remark on this clonotype: Because the CDR3's place on the DNA is in doubt, the DNA is left out and the CDR3 is given as listed by TCRdb. The chain uses TRBV28 and TRBJ2-7; the DNA was not used to check the table's D call, TRBD1. CDR1 and CDR2 from the germline V gene are MDHEN and SYDVKM. The CDR3 region is 15 residues in length, termini included. The CDR3 spells CASSSVGQGAYEEYF.

V gene TRBV15 combines with J gene TRBJ2-3, with 9 bases aligning to TRBD2. The trim removed 0 bases at V and 4 bases at J, leaving 5 bases unmatched. CDR3 length: 16 amino acids. In germline, CDR1 is LNHNV, CDR2 YYDKDF (reference sequence). The CDR3 DNA reads as TGTGCCACCAGCAGAGAGAGAGCGGGAGGCTCAGATACGCAGTATTTT. It codes for CATSRERAGGSDTQYF.

With respect to this clonotype: A much larger clone sits a single nucleotide away, making a read error possible. The conserved phenylalanine or tryptophan is not found at the CDR3 terminus, so this likely reflects a read error. The chain uses TRBV12-3 or TRBV12-4 and TRBJ2-7; TRBD2 matches 10 bases. CDR3 length: 15 residues. Losses at the gene ends were 6 bases for V and 1 base for J; bases not matched to a gene: 6. The CDR3 sequence: CASRDSGRLSYEQYL. CDR3 in DNA: TGTGCCAGCAGAGATAGCGGGAGGCTTTCCTACGAGCAGTACCTC.

The table lists this clonotype with many counts. This rearrangement joins TRBV11-2 to TRBJ2-3; D is undetermined. The CDR3 consists of 15 residues. V was pared by 0 bases and J by 0 bases, with 7 bases between. CDR1 is SGHAT and CDR2 is FQNNGV in the germline V gene. CDR3: CASSLDQGSTDTQYF. As DNA, the CDR3 is TGTGCCAGCAGCTTAGATCAAGGGAGCACAGATACGCAGTATTTT.

Comment on this clonotype: One end of the junction fails to match germline, which may point to a read error. The chain carries TRBV11-2 and TRBJ2-1, with D possibly being TRBD1 or TRBD2 (5 bases each). The CDR3 sequence is 17 residues long. Germline V gene data show CDR1 as SGHAT and CDR2 as FQNNGV. The CDR3: CANSLLSGPGINIEQFF. CDR3 nucleotides: TGTGCCAACAGCTTACTGAGCGGCCCAGGGATCAACATTGAGCAGTTCTTC.

This clonotype was seen repeatedly, ten times or more. This chain joins TRBV7-9 and TRBJ2-3, with a possible D match to TRBD2 (5 bases). This CDR3 contains 11 residues. Germline V gene sequence: CDR1 SEHNR, CDR2 FQNEAQ (reference sequence). V was clipped by 5 bases and J by 10 bases, with 10 bases between them. The CDR3 is CASSHAGAQYF. CDR3 bases: TGTGCCAGCAGCCACGCGGGTGCGCAGTATTTT.

The chain combines TRBV6-6 with TRBJ2-3; tentatively, D is TRBD1 (6 bases). The V gene's germline CDR1 is MNHNY and CDR2 SVGAGI (reference sequence). The CDR3 is 13 amino acids. Trimming left V 5 bases short and J 6 bases short, with 12 bases between. The DNA of the CDR3 is TGTGCCAGCAGTATAATTAGGGGGGATACGCAGTATTTT. Encoded protein: CASSIIRGDTQYF.

In the case of this clonotype: One junction end disagrees with the germline gene, perhaps due to a read error. This sequence joins TRBV12-3 or TRBV12-4 and TRBJ1-5, with 9 nucleotides matching TRBD1. This CDR3 has 16 amino acids. The CDR3 region is CACSLQGQGVNQPQHF. In nucleotides, the CDR3 is TGTGCCTGCAGTCTTCAGGGACAGGGAGTAAATCAGCCCCAGCATTTT.

This chain links TRBV29-1 with TRBJ2-3; 7 bases align to TRBD2. Trimming removed 8 bases from V and 7 bases from J; junction bases left unmatched: 18. This CDR3 contains 15 residues. Germline CDR1 reads SQVTM; CDR2 reads ANQGSEA. The CDR3 DNA reads TGCAGCATTCACTCGGGGGGAACTAACCTCTATACGCAGTATTTT. It encodes CSIHSGGTNLYTQYF.

This clonotype was recorded many times. The gene calls are TRBV6-5 and TRBJ2-1; TRBD2 aligns across 10 bases. The CDR3 is made up of 15 amino acids. V was clipped by 4 bases and J by 9 bases; unmatched bases: 9. CDR1 and CDR2 from the germline V gene are MNHEY and SVGAGI. Here the CDR3 DNA reads TGTGCCAGCAGTTCCGGGCTAGCGGGAGCATCTGAGCAGTTCTTC. This sequence encodes CASSSGLAGASEQFF.

This CDR3 reads CRVSRGAEAFF. The CDR3 region has the DNA TGCAGGGTATCACGAGGAGCCGAAGCTTTCTTT. This chain connects TRBV29-1 to TRBJ1-1; no definite D call. This CDR3 is built from 11 residues. CDR1 and CDR2 (germline): SQVTM, ANQGSEA.

The V gene is TRBV11-1, the J gene TRBJ2-3, with 9 nucleotides matching TRBD1. The germline V gene has CDR1 SGHAT and CDR2 FQDESV (reference sequence). The CDR3 consists of 15 residues. Trimming at V came to 9 bases and at J to 1 base, leaving 8 bases not matched to a gene. The CDR3 here is CASRPRQGGTDTQYF. The CDR3 nucleotides are TGTGCCAGTAGGCCCCGACAGGGGGGCACAGATACGCAGTATTTT. The full variable domain, in which reference TRBV11-1 and TRBJ2-3 provide the parts outside the CDR3, is EAEVAQSPRYKITEKSQAVAFWCDPISGHATLYWYRQILGQGPELLVQFQDESVVDDSQLPKDRFSAERLKGVDSTLKIQPAELGDSAMYLCASRPRQGGTDTQYFGPGTRLTVL.

Remarks on this clonotype: A read error may be the cause here, since a much bigger clone is one base away. V usage is TRBV10-3 and J usage is TRBJ2-7; D unresolved. From germline, CDR1 is ENHRY and CDR2 SYGVKD. This CDR3 spans 14 amino acids. The V gene lost 0 bases and the J gene lost 7 bases, with 13 bases spanning the gap. The CDR3 region has the DNA TGTGCCATCAGTGAGTCGCCAGCCTACAATGAGCAGTACTTC. As protein: CAISESPAYNEQYF.

The chain combines TRBV28 with TRBJ2-5, with D tentatively TRBD2 (7 bases). CDR3 length: 15 residues. V was pared by 10 bases and J by 5 bases, with 23 bases between. Germline loops: CDR1 MDHEN, CDR2 SYDVKM. This CDR3 reads CATLTRGGSSETQYF. The CDR3 DNA reads as TGTGCCACCCTGACTAGGGGGGGGAGCAGCGAGACCCAGTACTTC.

A word on this clonotype: This may arise from a read error, as a much more abundant clone is one base away. J is TRBJ1-1 and V is TRBV7-8; TRBD1 aligns across 8 bases. The germline CDR1 and CDR2 sequences are SGHVS and FQNEAQ. CDR3 length equals 15 residues. CDR3 DNA: TGTGCCAGCAGCTTTTCGGACAGGGCCGGCGCTGAAGTTTTCTTT. This codes for CASSFSDRAGAEVFF.

In regard to this clonotype: The junction and the germline gene differ at one end; a read error may be behind it. J is TRBJ1-1 and V is TRBV5-4; the D is unclear. This CDR3 has 15 amino acids. CDR1 SGHNT and CDR2 YYREEE come from the germline V gene (reference sequence). The CDR3 DNA reads TGTACCAGCAGCTTGGCCGCTGCGGAGAAGACTGAAGCTTTCTTT. As protein: CTSSLAAAEKTEAFF.

A word on this clonotype: The junction shows a germline mismatch at one end, possibly a read error. Here the CDR3 reads CASSLVGVDCEQYF. CDR3 nucleotides: TGTGCCAGCAGTTTAGTTGGGGTCGACTGCGAGCAGTACTTC. The rearrangement uses TRBV11-2 and TRBJ2-7; D not certain. The CDR3 consists of 14 residues. CDR1 SGHAT and CDR2 FQNNGV come from the germline V gene.

This clonotype is medium-sized (0.01 to 0.1%) in the sample. V usage is TRBV11-3 and J usage is TRBJ1-1, with unresolved D. V was pared by 5 bases and J by 1 base, with 8 bases between. The CDR3 covers 13 residues. CDR1 is SGHNT and CDR2 is YENEEA in the germline V gene. The DNA for the CDR3 is TGTGCCAGCAGCCCGGACGGGAACACTGAAGCTTTCTTT. This codes for CASSPDGNTEAFF.

In regard to this clonotype: This may arise from a read error, as a much more abundant clone is one base away. This chain connects TRBV5-5 to TRBJ1-2; 7 nucleotides line up with TRBD1. The CDR3 runs to 15 residues. Per the germline V gene, CDR1 is SGHKS and CDR2 is YYEKEE (reference sequence). Written as DNA, the CDR3 is TGTGCCAGCAGCCCGCAATGGGGGACAGCCTATGGCCACACCTTC. The encoded protein is CASSPQWGTAYGHTF.